The 16 T cell receptor beta chains reported below all come from one sample, sequenced in a study of T cells after posttransplantation cyclophosphamide. Clones were read by immunoSEQ multiplex PCR, and TCRdb kept only the in-frame ones, dropping some. The table has fewer than 9,500 clones, 91% seen once. The sample consisted of CD4+ T cells sorted from blood. The receptors here all came from a woman aged 45-65 years in good health and a related stem cell transplant donor.

The genes are TRBV11-2 and TRBJ1-2; the D is unclear. Germline V gene sequence: CDR1 SGHAT, CDR2 FQNNGV. The CDR3 is 12 residues long. The germline V and J ends were trimmed by 3 bases and 6 bases, with 8 bases remaining between them. CDR3 amino acids: CASSFGEDGYTF. The CDR3 coding sequence is TGTGCCAGCAGCTTCGGGGAGGATGGCTACACCTTC.

This clone came up once. The V gene is TRBV5-1, the J gene TRBJ2-2; D is perhaps TRBD2 (5 bases). The CDR3 is 16 residues long. Germline V gene data show CDR1 as SGHRS and CDR2 as YFSETQ. The V end was cut by 0 bases, the J end by 3 bases, with 12 bases between. CDR3 sequence: CASSLAVALDTGELFF. CDR3 in DNA: TGCGCCAGCAGCTTGGCAGTAGCGCTCGACACCGGGGAGCTGTTTTTT.

The genes are TRBV7-9 and TRBJ2-1; 7 bases align to TRBD1. This CDR3 is 11 amino acids long. V trimming: 10 bases; J trimming: 12 bases; junction bases outside the gene matches: 9. Germline CDR1 and CDR2: SEHNR and FQNEAQ (reference sequence). CDR3 amino acids: CATEQGKRQFF. The CDR3 DNA reads as TGTGCCACGGAACAGGGGAAAAGGCAGTTCTTC.

The genes are TRBV5-1 and TRBJ2-7, with 8 bases matching TRBD2. CDR3 length: 14 residues. Germline assignment: CDR1 SGHRS and CDR2 YFSETQ. J gave up 0 bases and V 2 bases, and 1 base lay outside the gene matches. The CDR3 region is CASSFGTSSYEQYF. The CDR3 nucleotides are TGCGCCAGCAGCTTCGGGACTAGCTCCTACGAGCAGTACTTC.

This chain's CDR3 is CASSSTGADTDTQYF. The CDR3 DNA follows: TGCGCCAGCAGCTCGACAGGGGCCGACACAGATACGCAGTATTTT. The chain couples TRBV5-1 to TRBJ2-3; 8 nucleotides agree with TRBD1. The CDR3 covers 15 residues. CDR1 SGHRS and CDR2 YFSETQ come from the germline V gene. Losses at the gene ends were 3 bases for V and 2 bases for J; bases not matched to a gene: 5. Looking up the rest from reference TRBV5-1 and TRBJ2-3 gives the full variable domain: KAGVTQTPRYLIKTRGQQVTLSCSPISGHRSVSWYQQTPGQGLQFLFEYFSETQRNKGNFPGRFSGRQFSNSRSEMNVSTLELGDSALYLCASSSTGADTDTQYFGPGTRLTVL.

The V gene is TRBV18, the J gene TRBJ1-1; TRBD1 aligns across 12 bases. The junction had 5 bases not matched to a gene; V was cut back by 3 bases and J by 6 bases. The CDR3 consists of 15 residues. CDR1 is KGHSH and CDR2 is LQKENI in the germline V gene. CDR3 coding DNA: TGTGCCAGCTCACCTGCCGGGACAGGGGGCCCTGAAGCTTTCTTT. It encodes CASSPAGTGGPEAFF. Full variable domain (outside the CDR3, taken from reference TRBV18 and TRBJ1-1): NAGVMQNPRHLVRRRGQEARLRCSPMKGHSHVYWYRQLPEEGLKFMVYLQKENIIDESGMPKERFSAEFPKEGPSILRIQQVVRGDSAAYFCASSPAGTGGPEAFFGQGTRLTVV.

The chain is built from TRBV18 and TRBJ2-5; D not resolved. Germline V gives CDR1 KGHSH, CDR2 LQKENI. This CDR3 region has 12 residues. The V and J ends lost 3 bases and 0 bases respectively, with 2 bases between them. The CDR3 loop is CASSPNQETQYF. DNA for the CDR3: TGTGCCAGCTCACCTAACCAAGAGACCCAGTACTTC.

The V and J genes are TRBV28 and TRBJ1-2; D is possibly TRBD1 (6 bases). The CDR3 covers 14 residues. With 3 bases removed from V and 5 bases from J, the gap between germline ends came to 13 bases. Germline loops: CDR1 MDHEN, CDR2 SYDVKM. The chain's CDR3 is CASSLGQGNYGYTF. CDR3 coding DNA: TGTGCCAGCAGTTTGGGGCAGGGGAATTATGGCTACACCTTC.

This clone was found once. This sequence joins TRBV6-5 and TRBJ1-3; possible D gene TRBD1, 6 bases. CDR1 and CDR2 from the germline V gene are MNHEY and SVGAGI. CDR3 length: 15 amino acids. V lost 6 bases and J 0 bases, leaving 12 bases between the germline ends. The CDR3 coding sequence is TGTGCCAGCAGCCCCCAAGGGGGCTCTGGAAACACCATATATTTT. The encoded protein is CASSPQGGSGNTIYF.

The gene calls are TRBV5-8 and TRBJ1-5, with a possible D match to TRBD1 (5 bases). This CDR3 region has 15 residues. The V end lost 4 bases, the J end lost 4 bases, and 15 bases lay between the germline ends. From germline, CDR1 is SGHTS and CDR2 YDEGEE. In DNA form, the CDR3 reads TGTGCCAGCAGCATGAGCGGGGGGAGGAATCAGCCCCAGCATTTT. This encodes CASSMSGGRNQPQHF.

The chain employs TRBV9 and TRBJ2-7, with D possibly being TRBD1 (6 bases). The CDR3 covers 15 residues. V was cut by 2 bases and J by 5 bases, with 17 bases left in between. Germline-derived CDR1 and CDR2 are SGDLS and YYNGEE. CDR3 amino acids: CASSVLDSHFNEQYF. The CDR3, as DNA: TGTGCCAGCAGCGTCCTGGACAGTCACTTCAACGAGCAGTACTTC.

The J gene is TRBJ1-4, the V gene TRBV5-1; D gene unclear. Germline CDR1 is SGHRS and CDR2 is YFSETQ. The V gene lost 4 bases and the J gene lost 5 bases, with 18 bases spanning the gap. The CDR3 covers 16 residues. The CDR3 DNA reads TGCGCCAGCAGCCCTGGTATCGGGGTCCGCAATGAAAAACTGTTTTTT. Amino acids: CASSPGIGVRNEKLFF. Full variable domain (rest looked up from reference TRBV5-1 and TRBJ1-4): KAGVTQTPRYLIKTRGQQVTLSCSPISGHRSVSWYQQTPGQGLQFLFEYFSETQRNKGNFPGRFSGRQFSNSRSEMNVSTLELGDSALYLCASSPGIGVRNEKLFFGSGTQLSVL.

The J gene is TRBJ1-2, the V gene TRBV19; TRBD1 matches at 7 bases. Germline V gene sequence: CDR1 LNHDA, CDR2 SQIVND (reference sequence). The CDR3 length is 13 residues. Trimming at V came to 0 bases and at J to 14 bases, leaving 9 bases not matched to a gene. CDR3 region: CASSIDNGQAFTF. The CDR3 nucleotides read TGTGCCAGTAGTATAGATAACGGACAGGCGTTTACCTTC. Using reference TRBV19 and TRBJ1-2 for the parts outside the CDR3, the full variable domain is DGGITQSPKYLFRKEGQNVTLSCEQNLNHDAMYWYRQDPGQGLRLIYYSQIVNDFQKGDIAEGYSVSREKKESFPLTVTSAQKNPTAFYLCASSIDNGQAFTFGSGTRLTVV.

The J gene is TRBJ2-7, the V gene TRBV5-1; D might be TRBD1 (5 bases). Trimming took off 1 base at V and 2 bases at J, with 10 bases between the two ends. The CDR3 covers 14 residues. Germline CDR1 and CDR2: SGHRS and YFSETQ. The CDR3 nucleotides are TGCGCCAGCAGCTTGATTGGGGCGGCCTACGAGCAGTACTTC. It yields the protein CASSLIGAAYEQYF.

The gene calls are TRBV11-2 and TRBJ1-6; maybe TRBD1 (6 bases). Germline CDR1 SGHAT, CDR2 FQNNGV. Trimming took off 3 bases at V and 5 bases at J, with 11 bases between the two ends. The CDR3 covers 15 residues. The CDR3 sequence is CASSLRGTDNSPLHF. Written as DNA, the CDR3 is TGTGCCAGCAGCTTGAGGGGGACGGATAATTCACCCCTCCACTTT.

Note on this clone: At one boundary the junction diverges from the germline segment, which might be a read error. The chain links TRBV7-2 to TRBJ2-7; 14 bases fit TRBD2. The CDR3 has 15 residues. Per germline, CDR1 SGHTA and CDR2 FQGNSA. This chain's CDR3 is CNRRGLAGAFYEQYF. CDR3 sequence (DNA): TGCAACAGGAGGGGACTAGCGGGGGCATTCTACGAGCAGTACTTC.